A selection of T cell receptor beta chains follows, all from one sample in a study of identical twins. TCRdb re-derived calls from the 5' RACE reads in MiXCR, one entry per CDR3 protein. The sample contains roughly 570,000 distinct CDR3 sequences, roughly 9.9% of which appear only once. These data were also reused for a study on yellow fever vaccine responses in identical twins.

The sample was PBMCs. The receptors come from a young woman in good health. Both conserved end residues are part of each CDR3. The order of the fields is V gene, J gene, clone size, D gene, CDR3 DNA, CDR3 protein. D genes are given only for firm matches. For some rows the clone size is stated as once, few or many, or as a class when expanded; others skip it.

TRBV5-1,TRBJ2-7,few,.,TGCGCCAGCAGCTGGGACCCTTCGGTGCAGTACTTC,CASSWDPSVQYF
TRBV29-1,TRBJ2-2,few,.,TGCAGCGTTGAAATGTGGGCTGGGGAGCTGTTTTTT,CSVEMWAGELFF
TRBV29-1,TRBJ2-7,few,TRBD2,TGCAGCGTTGGGGGGGAGGGTGGCGCCGAGCAGTACTTC,CSVGGEGGAEQYF
TRBV4-2,TRBJ2-1,.,.,TGTGCCAGCAGCCAAGCGGTAGCAGTGTACAATGAGCAGTTCTTC,CASSQAVAVYNEQFF
TRBV12-3/TRBV12-4,TRBJ2-7,many,TRBD1,TGTGCCACCGCCGGGACAGAGGCGTACGAGCAGTACTTC,CATAGTEAYEQYF
TRBV20-1,TRBJ1-1,.,.,TGCAGTGCAGGGGGTTCTGAAGCTTTCTTT,CSAGGSEAFF
TRBV4-3,TRBJ2-3,many,TRBD2,TGCGCCAGCAGCCAAGGGGAACAAACGGGAGGCCAAGATACGCAGTATTTT,CASSQGEQTGGQDTQYF
TRBV12-3/TRBV12-4,TRBJ2-3,few,TRBD2,TGTGCCAGCAGTTTTCTAGCGGGAGTCGAGACAGATACGCAGTATTTT,CASSFLAGVETDTQYF
TRBV3-1,TRBJ2-5,.,.,TGTGCCAGCAGGGGTTCCCTGGACGGGGAGACCCAGTACTTC,CASRGSLDGETQYF
TRBV30,TRBJ2-2,many,.,TGTGCCTGGAGTATACAGTCCACCGGGGAGCTGTTTTTT,CAWSIQSTGELFF
TRBV4-2,TRBJ2-5,.,TRBD2,TGTGCCAGCAGCCAAGGGGGTAGCGGGAGTAGGGATAGAGAGACCCAGTACTTC,CASSQGGSGSRDRETQYF
TRBV6-1,TRBJ1-4,.,.,TGTGCCAGCAGTGCAAACAGGGTCGGTAGTGAAAAACTGTTTTTT,CASSANRVGSEKLFF
TRBV3-1,TRBJ2-5,many,TRBD1,TGTGCCAGCAGCCAGGGACAGGGGGCGGGGGAGACCCAGTACTTC,CASSQGQGAGETQYF
TRBV6-2/TRBV6-3,TRBJ2-3,many,.,TGTGCCAGCAGTTACGGGTCGGATACGCAGTATTTT,CASSYGSDTQYF
TRBV7-2,TRBJ1-5,few,.,TGTGCCAGCAGCTCCCGATGGGGGGAAAATCAGCCCCAGCATTTT,CASSSRWGENQPQHF
TRBV6-5,TRBJ2-5,few,.,TGTGCCAGCAGTTTTGACAAAGGGCCGGAGACCCAGTACTTC,CASSFDKGPETQYF
TRBV20-1,TRBJ1-1,.,.,TGCAGTGCGAGACGGGACGGTTCGAACACTGAAGCTTTCTTT,CSARRDGSNTEAFF
TRBV7-9,TRBJ2-1,many,.,TGTGCCAGCAGCTTAGGAGGCGGAGGCTACAATGAGCAGTTCTTC,CASSLGGGGYNEQFF
TRBV25-1,TRBJ2-2,few,.,TGTGCCAGCAGTGGCTTTACGGGGGCCGGGGAGCTGTTTTTT,CASSGFTGAGELFF
TRBV20-1,TRBJ2-7,.,TRBD2,TGCAGTGCCCATCGCGGGGGGGCGTACGAGCAGTACTTC,CSAHRGGAYEQYF
TRBV18,TRBJ2-2,.,.,TGTGCCAGCTCACCACTAGGCGGAACGAACACCGGGGAGCTGTTTTTT,CASSPLGGTNTGELFF
TRBV5-5,TRBJ2-1,.,.,TGTGCCAGCAGCTACGGGGGTCATAGCTCCTACAATGAGCAGTTCTTC,CASSYGGHSSYNEQFF
TRBV7-9,TRBJ2-3,few,.,TGTGCCAGCAGCTTAGCAGGGAGAGACTTTGATACGCAGTATTTT,CASSLAGRDFDTQYF
TRBV2,TRBJ2-7,few,.,TGTGCCAGCAGTGTCGGCGAGCAGTACTTC,CASSVGEQYF
TRBV20-1,TRBJ2-3,few,TRBD2,TGCAGTGCCCTACTAGCGGACGGCACAGATACGCAGTATTTT,CSALLADGTDTQYF
TRBV29-1,TRBJ1-2,many,.,TGCAGCGTTGAATCAGGGGATCTTGGCTACACCTTC,CSVESGDLGYTF
TRBV20-1,TRBJ2-7,many,.,TGCAGTGCTAGAGCCGCGGGCTACGAGCAGTACTTC,CSARAAGYEQYF
TRBV27,TRBJ2-5,few,.,TGTGCCAGCAGTTTTGAGGTAGCGAGGACCCAGTACTTC,CASSFEVARTQYF
TRBV10-3,TRBJ1-4,few,.,TGTGCCATATCCCGGCGGGAATCCGAAAAACTGTTTTTT,CAISRRESEKLFF